This TCR beta chain is drawn from a study of spatial heterogeneity in lung cancer. For the study at large: Among detected sequences, beta-chain ones consistently exceeded alpha-chain ones in number. Study results and limitations: Ubiquitous expanded tumor TCRs showed up in blood more at resection than follow-up.

Every cDNA TCR molecule received its own unique molecular identifier. TCRdb reprocessed the 5' RACE reads with MiXCR, giving one entry per CDR3 protein. The data show tens of thousands of distinct CDR3 sequences, around 8.6% seen once. This clonotype was counted ten times or more. Its target is unknown. Time point specified: sample taken at primary tumor resection. Whole RNA was taken from tumor, nontumor lung or frozen PBMC; it was then sequenced unsorted. The donor group consisted of under 95 patients who had untreated, early-stage non-small cell lung cancer. This TCR was sampled from a male donor with early-stage non-small cell lung cancer. This sample comprised PBMCs, obtained at surgery.

In DNA form, the CDR3 reads TGTGCCAGCAGTATGGACGCCCCGAACACTGAAGCTTTCTTT. It translates to CASSMDAPNTEAFF. The chain combines TRBV2 with TRBJ1-1; no definite D call. Germline V gene lookup returns CDR1 SNHLY and CDR2 FYNNEI. The germline V and J ends were trimmed by 5 bases and 1 base, with 11 bases remaining between them. This CDR3 is built from 14 residues.